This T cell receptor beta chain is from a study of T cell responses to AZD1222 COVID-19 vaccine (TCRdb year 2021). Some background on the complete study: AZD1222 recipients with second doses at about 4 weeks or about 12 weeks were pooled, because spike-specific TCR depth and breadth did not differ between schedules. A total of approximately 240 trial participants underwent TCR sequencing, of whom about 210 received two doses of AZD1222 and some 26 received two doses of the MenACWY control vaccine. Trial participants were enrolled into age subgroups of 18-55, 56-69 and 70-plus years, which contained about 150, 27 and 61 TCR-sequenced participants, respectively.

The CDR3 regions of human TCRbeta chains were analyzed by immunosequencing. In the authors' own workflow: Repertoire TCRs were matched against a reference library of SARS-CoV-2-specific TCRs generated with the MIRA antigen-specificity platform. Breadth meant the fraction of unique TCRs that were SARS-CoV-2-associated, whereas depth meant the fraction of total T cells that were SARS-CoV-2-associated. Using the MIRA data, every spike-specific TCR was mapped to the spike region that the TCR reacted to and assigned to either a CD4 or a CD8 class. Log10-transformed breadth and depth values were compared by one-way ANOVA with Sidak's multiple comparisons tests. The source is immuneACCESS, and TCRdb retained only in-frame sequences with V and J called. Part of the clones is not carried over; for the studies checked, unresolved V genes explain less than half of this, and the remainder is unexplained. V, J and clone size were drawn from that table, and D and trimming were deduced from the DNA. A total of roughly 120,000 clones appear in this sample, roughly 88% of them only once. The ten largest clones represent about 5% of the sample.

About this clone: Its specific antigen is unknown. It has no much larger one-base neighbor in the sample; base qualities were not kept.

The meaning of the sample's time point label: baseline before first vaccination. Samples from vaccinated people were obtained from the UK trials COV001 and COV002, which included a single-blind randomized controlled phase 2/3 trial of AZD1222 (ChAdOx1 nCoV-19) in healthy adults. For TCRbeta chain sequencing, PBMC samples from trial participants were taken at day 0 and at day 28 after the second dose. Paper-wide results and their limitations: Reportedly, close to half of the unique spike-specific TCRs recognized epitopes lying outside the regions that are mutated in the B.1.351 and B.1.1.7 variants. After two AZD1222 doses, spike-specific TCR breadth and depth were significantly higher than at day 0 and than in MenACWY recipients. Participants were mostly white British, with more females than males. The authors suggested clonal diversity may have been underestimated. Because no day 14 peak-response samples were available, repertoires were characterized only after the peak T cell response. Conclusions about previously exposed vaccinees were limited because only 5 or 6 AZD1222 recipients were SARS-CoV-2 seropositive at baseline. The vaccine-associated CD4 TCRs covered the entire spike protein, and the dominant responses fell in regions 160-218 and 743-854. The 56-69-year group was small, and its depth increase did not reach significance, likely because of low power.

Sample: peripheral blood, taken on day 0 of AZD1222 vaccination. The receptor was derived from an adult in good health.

The CDR3 protein is CASTLRPNYGYTF. The bases read TGTGCCAGCACCCTTAGACCGAACTATGGCTACACCTTC. The V and J genes are TRBV19 and TRBJ1-2, with the D gene call left open. Reading from cysteine to phenylalanine, the CDR3 counts 13 amino acids. Only the CDR3 DNA is retained, 39 bases long and in frame from the first base. V loses 9 bases, J loses 2 bases, and the germline ends lie 13 bases apart. CDR1 is given as LNHDA and CDR2 as SQIVND, both from the germline V gene (reference sequence).